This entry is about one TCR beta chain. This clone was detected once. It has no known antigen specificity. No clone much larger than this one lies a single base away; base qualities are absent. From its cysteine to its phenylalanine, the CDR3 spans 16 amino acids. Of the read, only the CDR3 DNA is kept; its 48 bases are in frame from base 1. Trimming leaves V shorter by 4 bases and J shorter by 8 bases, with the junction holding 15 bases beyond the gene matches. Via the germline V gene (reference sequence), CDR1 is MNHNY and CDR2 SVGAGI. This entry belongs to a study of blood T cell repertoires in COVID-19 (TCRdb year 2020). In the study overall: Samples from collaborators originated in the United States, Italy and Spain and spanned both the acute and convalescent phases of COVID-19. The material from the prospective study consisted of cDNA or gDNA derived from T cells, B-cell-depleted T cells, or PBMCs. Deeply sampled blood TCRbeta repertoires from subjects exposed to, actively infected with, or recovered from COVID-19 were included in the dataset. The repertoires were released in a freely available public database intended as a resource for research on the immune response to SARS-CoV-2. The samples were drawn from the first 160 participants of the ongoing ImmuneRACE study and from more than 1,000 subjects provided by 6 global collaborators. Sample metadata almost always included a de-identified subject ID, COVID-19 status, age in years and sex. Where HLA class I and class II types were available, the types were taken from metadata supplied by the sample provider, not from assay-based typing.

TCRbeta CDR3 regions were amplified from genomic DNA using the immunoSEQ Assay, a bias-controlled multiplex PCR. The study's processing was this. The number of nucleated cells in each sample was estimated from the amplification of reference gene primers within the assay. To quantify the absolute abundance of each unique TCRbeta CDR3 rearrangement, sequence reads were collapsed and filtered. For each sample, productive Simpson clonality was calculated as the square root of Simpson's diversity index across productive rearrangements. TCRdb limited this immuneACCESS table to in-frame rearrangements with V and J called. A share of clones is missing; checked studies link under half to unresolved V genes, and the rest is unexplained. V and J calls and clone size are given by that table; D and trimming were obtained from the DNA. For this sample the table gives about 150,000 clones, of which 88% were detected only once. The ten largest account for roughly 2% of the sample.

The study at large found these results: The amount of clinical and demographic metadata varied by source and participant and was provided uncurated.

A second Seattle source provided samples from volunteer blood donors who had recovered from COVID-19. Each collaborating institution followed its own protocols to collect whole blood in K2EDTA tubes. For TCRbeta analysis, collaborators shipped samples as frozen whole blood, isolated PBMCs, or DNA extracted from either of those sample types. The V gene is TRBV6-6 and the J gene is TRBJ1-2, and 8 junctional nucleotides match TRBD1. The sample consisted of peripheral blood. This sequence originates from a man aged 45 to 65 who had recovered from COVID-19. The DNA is TGTGCCAGCAGTTTGGGACTGGGACAGGACAAAGGAGGCTACACCTTC. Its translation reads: CASSLGLGQDKGGYTF.